These 31 T cell receptor beta chains were sequenced from one sample in a study of T cells in Graves' hyperthyroidism and ophthalmopathy. Amplification of TCR beta CDR3 regions was performed using RNA transcripts as template. The HTBI set primed first-round TCR CDR3 RT-PCR. TCRdb passed the multiplex PCR reads through MiXCR, listing each CDR3 protein once. The table records 600,000 to 700,000 distinct CDR3 sequences, over 12% of them present only once. Material for sequencing was blood. The receptor set was obtained from a woman in her thirties or forties with Graves' ophthalmopathy.

This clonotype came up many times. V gene TRBV24-1 combines with J gene TRBJ1-2; 10 bases line up with TRBD1. V lost 3 bases and J lost 6; bases outside the gene matches: 3. Germline V CDR1 and CDR2: KGHDR, SFDVKD. This CDR3 has 14 residues. The CDR3 reads CATSDGGTGDGYTF. DNA of the CDR3: TGTGCCACCAGTGATGGCGGGACAGGGGATGGCTACACCTTC.

In the case of this clonotype: This could be a read error, since a much larger clone is one nucleotide away. The chain uses TRBV9 and TRBJ2-7; 9 bases map to TRBD1. The CDR3 covers 13 residues. From germline, CDR1 is SGDLS and CDR2 YYNGEE. CDR3: CASSVGDRAPEHF. In DNA, the CDR3 is TGTGCCAGCAGCGTAGGGGACAGGGCCCCCGAGCACTTC.

The sample holds many counts of this clonotype. V and J are TRBV6-2 or TRBV6-3 and TRBJ2-7; the D gene is possibly TRBD2 (6 bases). CDR1 is MNHEY, CDR2 SVGEGT, per germline. The CDR3 runs 15 residues. The V and J ends lost 2 bases and 3 bases respectively, with 14 bases between them. The chain's CDR3 is CASSYPGLNFYEQYF. CDR3 coding DNA: TGTGCCAGCAGTTACCCGGGACTCAATTTCTACGAGCAGTACTTC.

As for this clonotype: A much bigger clone sits one base away, suggesting this may be a read error. The chain combines TRBV2 with TRBJ1-1; tentative D call: TRBD1 (6 bases). There are 14 residues in the CDR3. V lost 6 bases and J lost 3, with 14 bases in between. The V gene's germline CDR1 is SNHLY and CDR2 FYNNEI. The CDR3 DNA follows: TGTGCCAGCAGGACGGGGACACAGGACACTGAAGCTTTCTTT. Translating it yields CASRTGTQDTEAFF.

V and J are TRBV12-3 or TRBV12-4 and TRBJ1-1, with D possibly being TRBD1 (5 bases). The V end was cut by 7 bases, the J end by 3 bases, with 12 bases between. This CDR3 spans 13 amino acids. The CDR3 sequence: CASTIRGDTEAFF. The CDR3 nucleotides read TGTGCCAGCACCATAAGGGGAGACACTGAAGCTTTCTTT.

In its sample, this clonotype was seen many times. The chain carries TRBV29-1 and TRBJ1-2; D remains unclear. This CDR3 spans 11 amino acids. V gave up 7 bases and J gave up 3 bases, with 9 bases separating them. Germline-derived CDR1 and CDR2 are SQVTM and ANQGSEA. The CDR3 spells CSADKDYGYTF. Here the CDR3 DNA reads TGCAGCGCCGACAAGGACTATGGCTACACCTTC.

The sample holds many counts of this clonotype. The J gene is TRBJ2-1, the V gene TRBV27, with D hard to call. The CDR3 is 16 amino acids. V was cut by 4 bases and J by 5 bases, with 18 bases left in between. The germline CDR1 and CDR2 sequences are MNHEY and SMNVEV (reference sequence). DNA for the CDR3: TGTGCCAGCAGTTGGATTGGGCATTCGCCGAACAATGAGCAGTTCTTC. It encodes CASSWIGHSPNNEQFF.

This clonotype was seen ten or more times. This rearrangement joins TRBV9 to TRBJ2-5, with D unresolved. The CDR3 loop spans 13 amino acids. Trimming left V 0 bases short and J 4 bases short, with 7 bases between. CDR1 is SGDLS and CDR2 is YYNGEE in the germline V gene. Written as DNA, the CDR3 is TGTGCCAGCAGCGTAGCGTTTACAGAGACCCAGTACTTC. Translated, it gives CASSVAFTETQYF.

The sample holds many counts of this clonotype. The V call is TRBV4-1, the J call TRBJ2-4; D is possibly TRBD1 (5 bases). The ends were cut back, 1 base at V and 8 bases at J, with 15 bases in the middle. The CDR3 spans 15 residues. Germline V CDR1 and CDR2: MGHRA, YSYEKL. The CDR3 loop reads CASSQGKGMMDIQYF. CDR3 sequence (DNA): TGCGCCAGCAGCCAAGGCAAGGGGATGATGGACATTCAGTACTTC.

The V call is TRBV6-2 or TRBV6-3, the J call TRBJ1-5; D ambiguous. The CDR3 length is 14 residues. Germline values: CDR1 MNHEY, CDR2 SVGEGT. Trimming shortened V by 7 bases and J by 5 bases, and 15 bases separated the two germline ends. CDR3 amino acids: CASNPQQGYQPQHF. CDR3 nucleotide sequence: TGTGCCAGCAATCCCCAACAAGGGTATCAGCCCCAGCATTTT.

This clonotype was recorded many times. The chain recombines TRBV4-1 with TRBJ1-5; D is possibly TRBD1 (6 bases). The CDR3 is 14 residues long. Germline V lookup: CDR1 MGHRA, CDR2 YSYEKL. Trimming took 0 bases from V and 7 from J, leaving 10 bases between them. DNA for the CDR3: TGCGCCAGCAGCCAAGAGACAGGCGGACAGCCCCAGCATTTT. Translating it yields CASSQETGGQPQHF.

The rearrangement uses TRBV3-1 and TRBJ2-2; TRBD2 might be the D (6 bases). Per germline, CDR1 LGHDT and CDR2 YNNKEL (reference sequence). The CDR3 spans 17 residues. V lost 4 bases to trimming and J lost 0 bases, with 15 bases between them. The CDR3 loop is CASSLSWGEANTGELFF. As DNA, the CDR3 is TGTGCCAGCAGCCTCTCCTGGGGGGAAGCGAACACCGGGGAGCTGTTTTTT.

This chain links TRBV19 with TRBJ2-6; D not resolved. Deletions cut 3 bases from V and 0 bases from J, with 6 bases between. The CDR3 covers 15 residues. CDR1 and CDR2 from the germline V gene are LNHDA and SQIVND (reference sequence). The CDR3 here is CASSITPSGANVLTF. The CDR3 coding sequence is TGTGCCAGTAGTATTACCCCCTCTGGGGCCAACGTCCTGACTTTC. Full variable domain (rest looked up from reference TRBV19 and TRBJ2-6): DGGITQSPKYLFRKEGQNVTLSCEQNLNHDAMYWYRQDPGQGLRLIYYSQIVNDFQKGDIAEGYSVSREKKESFPLTVTSAQKNPTAFYLCASSITPSGANVLTFGAGSRLTVL.

The table lists this clonotype with many counts. The rearrangement uses TRBV28 and TRBJ1-2; D ambiguous. The germline gives CDR1 MDHEN, CDR2 SYDVKM. CDR3 length: 14 amino acids. Trimming pared 7 bases from V and 0 bases from J, leaving 12 bases between. The CDR3 sequence is CASKRTGANYGYTF. CDR3 nucleotides: TGTGCCAGCAAGCGGACCGGGGCTAACTATGGCTACACCTTC.

This clonotype was found many times. The chain recombines TRBV20-1 with TRBJ2-7; 7 nucleotides agree with TRBD1. This CDR3 contains 14 residues. Germline V lookup: CDR1 DFQATT, CDR2 SNEGSKA (reference sequence). After removal of 1 base from V and 3 bases from J, the junction contained 6 bases not matched to a gene. The CDR3 nucleotides are TGCAGTGCTAGAGGTGTGGGACAGAACTACGAGCAGTACTTC. Its protein is CSARGVGQNYEQYF.

This clonotype has at least ten counts. The J gene is TRBJ2-2, the V gene TRBV28; no clear D. CDR3 length: 16 residues. Germline V CDR1 and CDR2: MDHEN, SYDVKM. V was cut by 8 bases and J by 0 bases, with 16 bases left in between. The CDR3 nucleotides are TGTGCCAGCGACCCCCGATCTTTTACGAACACCGGGGAGCTGTTTTTT. Translated: CASDPRSFTNTGELFF.

The rearrangement joins TRBV13 to TRBJ1-3; D gene unclear. Looked up from germline, CDR1 is PRHDT and CDR2 is FYEKMQ (reference sequence). Trimming left V 6 bases short and J 0 bases short, with 12 bases between. The CDR3 contains 15 residues. The CDR3 bases are TGTGCCAGCAGACGAAGGGCCAGCTCTGGAAACACCATATATTTT. As protein: CASRRRASSGNTIYF.

This clonotype occurred many times. This chain uses TRBV19 with TRBJ2-5; 8 bases agree with TRBD1. The junction had 4 bases not matched to a gene; V was cut back by 6 bases and J by 1 base. CDR3 length equals 14 residues. The V gene's germline CDR1 is LNHDA and CDR2 SQIVND (reference sequence). CDR3 protein: CASRTTGGQETQYF. As DNA, the CDR3 is TGTGCCAGTAGAACCACAGGGGGCCAAGAGACCCAGTACTTC.

In its sample, this clonotype was seen a few times. V usage is TRBV20-1 and J usage is TRBJ1-1; D may be TRBD1 (5 bases). The CDR3 covers 13 residues. Germline CDR1 is DFQATT and CDR2 is SNEGSKA (reference sequence). Trimming shortened V by 2 bases and J by 3 bases, and 10 bases separated the two germline ends. The CDR3 is CSARYGGDTEAFF. Written as DNA, the CDR3 is TGCAGTGCTAGATACGGGGGTGACACTGAAGCTTTCTTT.

This clonotype has at least ten counts. The gene calls are TRBV12-3 or TRBV12-4 and TRBJ1-3, with D uncertain. V was pared by 0 bases and J by 0 bases, with 6 bases between. The CDR3 loop spans 15 amino acids. Here the CDR3 reads CASSLATSSGNTIYF. In DNA, the CDR3 is TGTGCCAGCAGTTTAGCAACAAGCTCTGGAAACACCATATATTTT.

This clonotype was counted many times. The chain joins TRBV20-1 to TRBJ2-5; D is possibly TRBD1 (6 bases). Germline V CDR1 and CDR2: DFQATT, SNEGSKA (reference sequence). Trimming shortened V by 7 bases and J by 3 bases, and 18 bases separated the two germline ends. The CDR3 covers 14 residues. The CDR3: CSDPDSFVEETQYF. The DNA of the CDR3 is TGCAGTGACCCGGACAGTTTCGTCGAAGAGACCCAGTACTTC.

The rearrangement uses TRBV3-1 and TRBJ2-7, with D possibly TRBD2 on 5 matching bases. Per germline, CDR1 LGHDT and CDR2 YNNKEL (reference sequence). Deletions cut 3 bases from V and 2 bases from J, with 14 bases between. CDR3 length: 15 amino acids. CDR3 DNA: TGTGCCAGCAGCCAGCGAGGAGGCTTTACCTACGAGCAGTACTTC. This translates into CASSQRGGFTYEQYF.

This clonotype was picked up a small number of times. The chain uses TRBV19 and TRBJ2-7; D is undetermined. This CDR3 is 13 amino acids long. Trimming pared 6 bases from V and 3 bases from J, leaving 12 bases between. Germline V gene sequence: CDR1 LNHDA, CDR2 SQIVND (reference sequence). The CDR3 is CASRAANFYEQYF. The CDR3 DNA reads as TGTGCCAGTAGGGCAGCCAATTTCTACGAGCAGTACTTC.

This clonotype was recorded at least ten times. This chain uses TRBV6-2 or TRBV6-3 with TRBJ2-2; 12 bases match TRBD2. Germline CDR1 is MNHEY and CDR2 is SVGEGT. With 9 bases clipped from V and 5 bases from J, the junction kept 1 base outside the gene matches. The CDR3 covers 13 residues. The CDR3 coding sequence is TGTGCCAGTGGGACTAGCGGGACCGGGGAGCTGTTTTTT. Amino acid sequence: CASGTSGTGELFF.

This clonotype was seen repeatedly, ten times or more. The chain joins TRBV5-1 to TRBJ2-7; D is possibly TRBD1 or TRBD2 (5 bases each). Trimming took 0 bases from V and 7 from J, leaving 11 bases between them. The CDR3 runs to 13 residues. Germline V gene sequence: CDR1 SGHRS, CDR2 YFSETQ. The CDR3 spells CASSLVEGSEQYF. The CDR3 DNA is TGCGCCAGCAGCTTGGTAGAGGGGAGTGAGCAGTACTTC.

This chain links TRBV5-1 with TRBJ2-2, with TRBD1 matching 8 bases. Germline CDR1 reads SGHRS; CDR2 reads YFSETQ. The V gene end was trimmed by 7 bases and the J gene end by 4 bases; junction bases not matched to a gene: 6. CDR3 size: 14 residues. The CDR3 sequence is CASQQGELTGELFF. DNA of the CDR3: TGCGCCAGCCAACAGGGGGAGCTCACCGGGGAGCTGTTTTTT. The full variable domain, in which reference TRBV5-1 and TRBJ2-2 provide the parts outside the CDR3, is KAGVTQTPRYLIKTRGQQVTLSCSPISGHRSVSWYQQTPGQGLQFLFEYFSETQRNKGNFPGRFSGRQFSNSRSEMNVSTLELGDSALYLCASQQGELTGELFFGEGSRLTVL.

The table lists this clonotype with many counts. The rearrangement joins TRBV12-3 or TRBV12-4 to TRBJ1-2; D perhaps matches TRBD1 (6 bases). Trimming cost V 5 bases and J 4 bases, with 11 bases left between them. This CDR3 is built from 13 residues. Written as DNA, the CDR3 is TGTGCCAGCAGTCAGGGGTACGGCTATGGCTACACCTTC. Its protein product is CASSQGYGYGYTF.

The chain links TRBV2 to TRBJ2-7, with 11 bases fitting TRBD1. The V gene's germline CDR1 is SNHLY and CDR2 FYNNEI. The CDR3 is 14 amino acids. Trimming took 10 bases from V and 7 from J; bases not matched to a gene: 12. In DNA, the CDR3 is TGTGCCATCCCGGGACAGGGGGTTTTGGGAGAGCAGTACTTC. Its protein product is CAIPGQGVLGEQYF.

Many counts were recorded for this clonotype. The CDR3, as DNA: TGTGCCAGCAGTTTACCGACAGGGGGGGGGTACGAGCAGTACTTC. Translation: CASSLPTGGGYEQYF. The genes are TRBV28 and TRBJ2-7, with 9 bases lining up with TRBD1. Germline lookup yields CDR1 MDHEN and CDR2 SYDVKM. V was pared by 2 bases and J by 4 bases, with 6 bases of the junction left unmatched. The CDR3 is 15 amino acids.

This clonotype came up many times. V usage is TRBV10-3 and J usage is TRBJ2-7; D is perhaps TRBD1 (5 bases). V lost 3 bases and J lost 2, with 11 bases in between. CDR1 is ENHRY, CDR2 SYGVKD, per germline. The CDR3 has 14 amino acids. The CDR3 DNA follows: TGTGCCATCAGTGACGCGGCCAGGGCCTACGAGCAGTACTTC. It is translated as CAISDAARAYEQYF.

This clonotype has a handful of counts. This rearrangement joins TRBV28 to TRBJ1-2, with 9 bases fitting TRBD1. The CDR3 contains 19 residues. In germline, CDR1 is MDHEN, CDR2 SYDVKM. The ends lost 9 bases at V and 4 bases at J; junction bases unmatched: 24. The CDR3 sequence is CASKFPTGDRVGRSYGYTF. CDR3 coding DNA: TGTGCCAGTAAGTTCCCCACTGGGGACAGGGTAGGACGGAGCTATGGCTACACCTTC.